The subject of this entry is one T cell receptor beta chain. The data belong to a study of blood T cell repertoires in COVID-19. Study summary: The United States, Italy and Spain were the sources of the acute and convalescent COVID-19 samples. From T cells, B-cell-depleted T cells, or PBMCs came the material, which was cDNA or gDNA.

Original methodology: Researchers report that nucleated cell counts were estimated from reference gene primer amplification. Clones were sequenced by immunoSEQ multiplex PCR, and TCRdb holds only the in-frame ones, with some missing. That table supplies the V and J calls and clone size; D and trimming were determined from the DNA. The data contain about 54,000 clones, about 87% of them singletons. Germline V gene data show CDR1 as SGHRS and CDR2 as YFSETQ. CDR3 length equals 14 residues. The V segment lost 3 bases and the J segment 9 bases; nucleotides outside the gene matches: 4. Sequenced material: peripheral blood. The sequence was obtained from a human donor in a cohort sampled during active COVID-19. This chain links TRBV5-1 with TRBJ2-3, with TRBD2 identical over 13 bases. CDR3 region: CASSWTSGSDTQYF. CDR3 DNA sequence: TGCGCCAGCAGCTGGACTAGCGGGAGTGACACGCAGTATTTT.